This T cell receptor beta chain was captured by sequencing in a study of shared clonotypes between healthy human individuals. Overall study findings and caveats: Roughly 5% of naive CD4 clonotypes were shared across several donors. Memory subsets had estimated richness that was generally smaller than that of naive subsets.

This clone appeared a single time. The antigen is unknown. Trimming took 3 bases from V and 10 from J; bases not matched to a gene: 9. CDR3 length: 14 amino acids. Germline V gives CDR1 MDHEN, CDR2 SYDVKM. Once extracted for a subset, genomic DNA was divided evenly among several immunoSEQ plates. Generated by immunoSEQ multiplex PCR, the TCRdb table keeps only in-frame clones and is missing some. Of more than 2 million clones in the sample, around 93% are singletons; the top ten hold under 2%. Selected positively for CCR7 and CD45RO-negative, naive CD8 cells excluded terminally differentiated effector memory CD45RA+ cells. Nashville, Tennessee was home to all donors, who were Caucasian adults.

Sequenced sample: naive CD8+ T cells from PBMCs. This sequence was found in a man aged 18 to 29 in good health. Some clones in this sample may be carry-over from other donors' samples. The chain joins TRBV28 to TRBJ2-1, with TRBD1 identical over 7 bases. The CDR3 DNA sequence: TGTGCCAGCAGTTTGACAGGGTTTAGGAGAGAGCAGTTCTTC. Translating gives CASSLTGFRREQFF.